These 19 T cell receptor beta chains originate from one sample sequenced in a study of cytomegalovirus exposure and HLA in healthy donors. The PCR ran on 60 Vbeta and 13 Jbeta primers. TCRdb's copy holds only in-frame clones and misses some; the assay was immunoSEQ multiplex PCR. The table has 150,000 to 200,000 clones, more than 75% seen once. Sequenced input: PBMCs. These receptors all stem from a woman aged 40 to 50 in good health and CMV-seronegative.

The genes are TRBV9 and TRBJ2-2; D is unclear. The length of the CDR3 is 15 residues. CDR1 is SGDLS, CDR2 YYNGEE, per germline. V shed 0 bases and J shed 6 bases, with 12 bases lying between them. The CDR3 DNA follows: TGTGCCAGCAGCGTAGGATTAGCTCGGTCCGGGGAGCTGTTTTTT. It is translated as CASSVGLARSGELFF.

The sample holds one count of this clone. The chain uses TRBV19 and TRBJ2-6, with no clear D. The germline CDR1 and CDR2 sequences are LNHDA and SQIVND (reference sequence). V was cut by 7 bases and J by 2 bases, with 9 bases left in between. The CDR3 covers 14 residues. The CDR3 bases are TGTGCCAGTACCCCCCGGGCTGGGGCCAACGTCCTGACTTTC. Translating it yields CASTPRAGANVLTF.

This clone was counted once. The genes are TRBV7-2 and TRBJ2-7; 7 bases fit TRBD2. The V gene's germline CDR1 is SGHTA and CDR2 FQGNSA. The CDR3 is 14 residues long. J gave up 2 bases and V 7 bases, and 8 bases lay outside the gene matches. The CDR3 region is CASTLSGPPYEQYF. The CDR3 DNA sequence: TGTGCCAGCACCCTTAGCGGGCCTCCCTACGAGCAGTACTTC.

The chain employs TRBV5-1 and TRBJ2-1; 11 bases are a match to TRBD2. The CDR3 is 15 amino acids. Germline trimming cut 4 bases from V and 5 bases from J; bases unmatched to any gene: 5. Germline-derived CDR1 and CDR2 are SGHRS and YFSETQ. This chain's CDR3 is CASSPGLAANNEQFF. The CDR3 nucleotides read TGCGCCAGCAGCCCGGGACTAGCGGCCAACAATGAGCAGTTCTTC. The entire variable domain, with the rest obtained from reference TRBV5-1 and TRBJ2-1, is as follows: KAGVTQTPRYLIKTRGQQVTLSCSPISGHRSVSWYQQTPGQGLQFLFEYFSETQRNKGNFPGRFSGRQFSNSRSEMNVSTLELGDSALYLCASSPGLAANNEQFFGPGTRLTVL.

This chain connects TRBV9 to TRBJ2-2; the match to TRBD1 covers 9 bases. The CDR3 is 16 amino acids. Trimming at V came to 2 bases and at J to 1 base, leaving 3 bases not matched to a gene. Germline-derived CDR1 and CDR2 are SGDLS and YYNGEE. CDR3 nucleotide sequence: TGTGCCAGCAGCGTGGACAGGGGCGGGAACACCGGGGAGCTGTTTTTT. Its protein is CASSVDRGGNTGELFF.

The chain carries TRBV2 and TRBJ2-7; 7 nucleotides match TRBD1. CDR1 is SNHLY and CDR2 is FYNNEI in the germline V gene. This CDR3 comprises 15 residues. Unmatched junction bases numbered 7, after V lost 5 bases and J lost 0 bases. CDR3 residues: CASSLTGASSYEQYF. The CDR3, as DNA: TGTGCCAGCAGTCTTACAGGGGCCAGCTCCTACGAGCAGTACTTC. The complete variable domain, with remaining parts taken from reference TRBV2 and TRBJ2-7, reads EPEVTQTPSHQVTQMGQEVILRCVPISNHLYFYWYRQILGQKVEFLVSFYNNEISEKSEIFDDQFSVERPDGSNFTLKIRSTKLEDSAMYFCASSLTGASSYEQYFGPGTRLTVT.

The chain recombines TRBV4-2 with TRBJ1-1; 8 positions match TRBD1. The ends lost 0 bases at V and 5 bases at J; junction bases unmatched: 11. This CDR3 is 17 amino acids long. In germline, CDR1 is LGHNA, CDR2 YNFKEQ. CDR3 loop: CASSQEQGAFQKTEAFF. The CDR3, as DNA: TGTGCCAGCAGCCAAGAGCAGGGGGCCTTTCAAAAAACTGAAGCTTTCTTT.

The V gene is TRBV5-1, the J gene TRBJ2-3; no clear D gene. The CDR3 contains 12 residues. V was cut by 6 bases and J by 2 bases, with 7 bases left in between. Germline V gene data show CDR1 as SGHRS and CDR2 as YFSETQ. CDR3: CASTSNTDTQYF. The CDR3 DNA reads TGCGCCAGCACCTCTAACACAGATACGCAGTATTTT.

The chain uses TRBV28 and TRBJ1-1; D is ambiguous. Germline loops: CDR1 MDHEN, CDR2 SYDVKM. Trimming removed 8 bases from V and 5 bases from J, with 9 bases in between. The CDR3 length is 11 residues. The CDR3 here is CASSTWTEAFF. CDR3 nucleotides: TGTGCCAGCTCGACTTGGACTGAAGCTTTCTTT.

The V gene is TRBV11-1, the J gene TRBJ1-1; TRBD1 is a possible D gene (5 bases). Per the germline V gene, CDR1 is SGHAT and CDR2 is FQDESV (reference sequence). The CDR3 is 15 amino acids. V was cut by 5 bases and J by 1 base, with 14 bases left in between. CDR3 coding DNA: TGTGCCAGCAGCCCGCGGGGGGAAGGGAACACTGAAGCTTTCTTT. Encoded protein: CASSPRGEGNTEAFF.

This clone showed up just once. V is TRBV7-2 and J is TRBJ1-1; D is perhaps TRBD1 (5 bases). V was cut by 1 base and J by 5 bases, with 11 bases left in between. The CDR3 is 14 residues long. Germline V lookup: CDR1 SGHTA, CDR2 FQGNSA. CDR3 amino acids: CASSLGAGLTEAFF. The CDR3, as DNA: TGTGCCAGCAGCTTAGGGGCAGGGTTGACTGAAGCTTTCTTT.

This clone occurred a few times. This chain links TRBV5-1 with TRBJ2-2; tentatively, D is TRBD1 (6 bases). This CDR3 comprises 14 residues. In germline, CDR1 is SGHRS, CDR2 YFSETQ. V lost 3 bases, J lost 6 bases, and 12 bases lay in between. This CDR3 is CASSSTTGPGELFF. The CDR3 region has the DNA TGCGCCAGCAGCTCGACAACAGGGCCCGGGGAGCTGTTTTTT.

The chain is built from TRBV12-5 and TRBJ2-1; TRBD1 is a possible D gene (6 bases). Trimming removed 6 bases at V and 4 bases at J, with 13 bases between. This CDR3 is 14 amino acids long. The germline CDR1 and CDR2 sequences are LGHNT and FRNRAP. The DNA for the CDR3 is TGTGCTAGTGGGCAGGGGTCCGGGTACAATGAGCAGTTCTTC. Its translation: CASGQGSGYNEQFF.

The V and J genes are TRBV29-1 and TRBJ2-1, with 7 nucleotides matching TRBD2. Germline V gives CDR1 SQVTM, CDR2 ANQGSEA. This CDR3 is built from 14 residues. Trimming took 6 bases from V and 5 from J; bases not matched to a gene: 10. The CDR3 DNA sequence: TGCAGCGTCCTCGGGACTACCGAGAACAATGAGCAGTTCTTC. Encoded protein: CSVLGTTENNEQFF.

CDR3 loop: CASSESAGQETQYF. CDR3 coding DNA: TGCGCCAGCAGTGAGTCGGCGGGACAAGAGACCCAGTACTTC. This rearrangement joins TRBV10-1 to TRBJ2-5, with TRBD2 as a possible D gene (6 bases). From germline, CDR1 is WNHNN and CDR2 SYGVQD (reference sequence). V was shortened by 0 bases and J by 2 bases, with 7 bases between the two germline ends. The CDR3 loop spans 14 amino acids.

The chain recombines TRBV2 with TRBJ2-2; tentative D call: TRBD1 (7 bases). In germline, CDR1 is SNHLY, CDR2 FYNNEI. Trimming took 11 bases from V and 4 from J, leaving 17 bases between them. The CDR3 length is 14 residues. CDR3 DNA sequence: TGTGCCGCGGGGACAGAGACAAGCACCGGGGAGCTGTTTTTT. Translating it yields CAAGTETSTGELFF.

Concerning this clone itself: One end of the junction varies from germline; a read error may be responsible. The V call is TRBV6-1, the J call TRBJ2-3; possibly TRBD1 for D (6 bases). The CDR3 length is 16 residues. Germline V gene sequence: CDR1 MNHNS, CDR2 SASEGT. As DNA, the CDR3 is TGTGCCAGCAGGGAAGAGCAGGGGAGCCATATAGTTACGCAGTATTTT. Translation gives CASREEQGSHIVTQYF.

In regard to this clone: The identical CDR3 is also encoded by other nucleotide sequences in the sample. This chain uses TRBV28 with TRBJ2-2, with TRBD1 as a possible D gene (5 bases). V was shortened by 3 bases and J by 6 bases, with 5 bases between the two germline ends. The length of the CDR3 is 12 residues. Germline V gene lookup returns CDR1 MDHEN and CDR2 SYDVKM. The CDR3 DNA reads TGTGCCAGCAGTTTGGGGCCCGGGGAGCTGTTTTTT. Protein product: CASSLGPGELFF.

The chain joins TRBV7-9 to TRBJ1-2; tentative D call: TRBD1 (5 bases). Trimming cost V 4 bases and J 6 bases, with 12 bases left between them. Per germline, CDR1 SEHNR and CDR2 FQNEAQ (reference sequence). This CDR3 has 13 amino acids. CDR3 amino acids: CASSSAGGNGYTF. The DNA of the CDR3 is TGTGCCAGCAGCTCCGCGGGGGGAAATGGCTACACCTTC.